A selection of T cell receptor beta chains follows, all from one sample in a study of blood T cell repertoires in COVID-19. Assay: immunoSEQ multiplex PCR; the TCRdb copy retains only in-frame clones and omits some. The data hold fewer than 300,000 clones, with more than 85% observed a single time. Sequenced: peripheral blood. The source is a young man with acute or convalescent COVID-19. The conserved cysteine and the conserved F or W are not part of the CDR3 here.

>TRBV19|TRBJ2-4
ASSIGPGFQY
>TRBV19|TRBJ2-1
ASAIWWRDGNEQF
>TRBV2|TRBJ1-2
ASSKTGAEFYGYT
>TRBV3-1/TRBV3-2|TRBJ2-7
ASSPGGYEQY
>TRBV5-4|TRBJ2-3
ASSLQRGRADTQY
>TRBV18|TRBJ1-1
ASSPNVQTNTEAF
>TRBV19|TRBJ1-1
ASSEKDGRVGTEAF
>TRBV9|TRBJ2-3
ASSSWTSTDTQY
>TRBV7-9|TRBJ1-4
ASSPRTGLNEKLF
>TRBV2|TRBJ2-2
ASRWDSTFNTGELF
>TRBV6-5|TRBJ1-1
ASSYSGTGRNTEAF
>TRBV9|TRBJ1-3
ASSPKRGRSGNTIY
>TRBV7-8|TRBJ1-2
ASSFSPQGEDGYT
>TRBV3-1/TRBV3-2|TRBJ1-2
ASSQRQTGYT
>TRBV11-3|TRBJ2-2
ASSLGIGGLRTGELF
>TRBV10-3|TRBJ2-1
AISESRVQRF
>TRBV3-1/TRBV3-2|TRBJ2-1
ASSQSTSGIYNEQF
>TRBV2|TRBJ2-7
ASSYTYEQY
>TRBV7-9|TRBJ1-1
ASSSGLMNTEAF
>TRBV5-1|TRBJ1-4
ASRPVISTNEKLF
>TRBV11-2|TRBJ1-2
ASRPRLTPDTYGYT
>TRBV6-5|TRBJ1-5
ASRWEQGNQPQH
>TRBV19|TRBJ1-5
ASSSRDRVVQPQH
>TRBV9|TRBJ2-7
ASSLGTGGLYEQY
>TRBV9|TRBJ1-5
ASSVATGDNQPQH
>TRBV24-1|TRBJ2-3
ATSDSGKGLDTQY
>TRBV6-1|TRBJ1-3
ASSEAVRAAGNTIY
>TRBV7-7|TRBJ2-6
ASSSTRSAVAVLT
>TRBV10-2|TRBJ2-1
ASSDAAGLASYNEQF
>TRBV6-1|TRBJ2-1
ASSEGDTSYNEQF
>TRBV7-6|TRBJ1-4
ASSSGPPTRDEKLF
>TRBV10-2|TRBJ2-7
ASSVSSYEQY
>TRBV28|TRBJ2-4
ATLRGGKLAKNIQY
>TRBV5-1|TRBJ2-7
ASSLAASSYEQY
>TRBV27|TRBJ1-1
ASSLLQGAEAF
>TRBV12-5|TRBJ2-1
ASGLAYREGDEQF
>TRBV28|TRBJ2-4
ASSGSYLLAKNIQY
>TRBV28|TRBJ1-2
ASSFGRGPYGYT
>TRBV5-3|TRBJ2-7
ARSFSGRVHEQY
>TRBV7-9|TRBJ2-1
ASSSRDRVLNEQF
>TRBV7-9|TRBJ2-7
ASSREVVLNYYEQY